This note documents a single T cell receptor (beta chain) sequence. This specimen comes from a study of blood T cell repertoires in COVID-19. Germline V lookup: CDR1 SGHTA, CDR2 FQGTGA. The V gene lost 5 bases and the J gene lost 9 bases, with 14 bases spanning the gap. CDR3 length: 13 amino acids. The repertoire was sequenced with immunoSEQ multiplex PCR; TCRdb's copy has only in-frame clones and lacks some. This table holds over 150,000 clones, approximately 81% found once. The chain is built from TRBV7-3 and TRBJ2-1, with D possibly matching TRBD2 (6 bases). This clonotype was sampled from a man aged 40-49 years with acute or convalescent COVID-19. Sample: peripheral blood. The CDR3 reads CASSQQVGGEQFF. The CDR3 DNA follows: TGTGCCAGCAGCCAACAGGTGGGGGGTGAGCAGTTCTTC.